This T cell receptor (beta chain) is drawn from a study of blood T cell repertoires in COVID-19. Whole-study context: The samples span acute and convalescent COVID-19 from the United States, Italy and Spain. PBMCs, B-cell-depleted T cells, or T cells were the source of the cDNA or gDNA that made up the material.

During active infection, Seattle patients enrolled and were then monitored through disease. Trimming cost V 8 bases and J 7 bases; bases outside gene matches: 4. This CDR3 has 12 residues. In the original processing: It was from reference gene primer amplification that nucleated cell counts were estimated. TCRdb's table, derived via immunoSEQ multiplex PCR, lists solely in-frame clones and lacks some. V and J calls and clone size are those listed in that table; D and trimming were worked out from the DNA. The sample lists about 190,000 clones, over 80% seen once, with 6.5% to 9.5% in the top ten. This TCR was sampled from a woman aged 55-70 years with COVID-19, enrolled during active disease. The sample comprised peripheral blood. The chain has TRBV12-3 or TRBV12-4 and TRBJ1-4; 7 nucleotides agree with TRBD1. The CDR3 DNA reads TGTGCCAGCGGAAGGGGGCTTGAAAAACTGTTTTTT. Translated, it gives CASGRGLEKLFF.